This T cell receptor (beta chain) appears in the sequencing data of a study of blood T cell repertoires in COVID-19. For the study at large: Researchers got acute and convalescent COVID-19 samples from the United States, Italy and Spain.

The table lists this clone with a count of one. Authors' data handling: Estimated nucleated cell counts came from reference gene primer amplification. Sequenced by immunoSEQ multiplex PCR; TCRdb stores in-frame clones only, minus some. V and J calls and clone size are as listed in that table; D and trimming were resolved from the DNA. The sample consists of around 190,000 clones, 70% to 80% of them appearing once. Followed longitudinally, the Seattle patients had been enrolled during active infection. The CDR3 length is 16 residues. V dropped 8 bases and J dropped 5 bases, with 24 bases sitting between them. Germline V gene data show CDR1 as MGHDK and CDR2 as SYGVNS.

The sample taken for sequencing was peripheral blood. This clonotype was sampled from a woman between 40 and 50 years old with COVID-19, enrolled during active disease. The J gene is TRBJ1-2, the V gene TRBV25-1, with D tentatively TRBD1 (5 bases). The CDR3 nucleotides are TGTGCCAGCGAGCCAGGGAATTCGGGTTTTCTTTATGGCTACACCTTC. It codes for CASEPGNSGFLYGYTF.